One and the same sample provided the 25 T cell receptor beta chains below, sequenced in a study of identical twins. TCRdb independently ran MiXCR on the 5' RACE reads; one entry per CDR3 protein. The sample yields hundreds of thousands of distinct CDR3 sequences, roughly 6% seen once. Sample: naive T cells sorted from blood. Every receptor here comes from a young man in good health.

The chain combines TRBV11-2 with TRBJ2-7; 9 bases are a match to TRBD2. V lost 1 base to trimming and J lost 2 bases; unmatched junction nucleotides: 3. CDR3 length: 15 amino acids. Germline assignment: CDR1 SGHAT and CDR2 FQNNGV. CDR3 residues: CASSLGLAATYEQYV. The DNA for the CDR3 is TGTGCCAGCAGCTTAGGACTAGCGGCTACCTACGAGCAGTACGTC.

This clonotype was counted ten times or more. This chain joins TRBV12-3 or TRBV12-4 and TRBJ1-5; tentative D call: TRBD1 (5 bases). The V end was cut by 5 bases, the J end by 8 bases, with 10 bases between. CDR3 length: 12 amino acids. The CDR3 DNA sequence: TGTGCCAGCAGTCCGTCGGGGGAGCCCCAGCATTTT. Protein sequence: CASSPSGEPQHF.

This clonotype was seen at least ten times. J is TRBJ2-5 and V is TRBV12-3 or TRBV12-4; D is uncertain. The CDR3 contains 14 residues. With 0 bases removed from V and 0 bases from J, the gap between germline ends came to 5 bases. CDR3 region: CASSLATDQETQYF. DNA of the CDR3: TGTGCCAGCAGTTTAGCCACGGACCAAGAGACCCAGTACTTC.

This clonotype was recorded at least ten times. This chain uses TRBV29-1 with TRBJ1-5; 9 bases fit TRBD1. The CDR3 covers 16 residues. V trimming: 7 bases; J trimming: 6 bases; junction bases outside the gene matches: 16. CDR1 is SQVTM and CDR2 is ANQGSEA in the germline V gene. Here the CDR3 reads CSAQLPGDREGQPQHF. DNA of the CDR3: TGCAGCGCTCAGCTCCCCGGGGACAGGGAAGGTCAGCCCCAGCATTTT. Full variable domain (remainder filled in from reference TRBV29-1 and TRBJ1-5): SAVISQKPSRDICQRGTSLTIQCQVDSQVTMMFWYRQQPGQSLTLIATANQGSEATYESGFVIDKFPISRPNLTFSTLTVSNMSPEDSSIYLCSAQLPGDREGQPQHFGDGTRLSIL.

The chain uses TRBV6-6 and TRBJ2-1; D remains ambiguous. The CDR3 runs 13 residues. Trimming removed 2 bases from V and 14 bases from J, with 16 bases in between. The germline V gene has CDR1 MNHNY and CDR2 SVGAGI (reference sequence). In DNA form, the CDR3 reads TGTGCCAGCAGTTACGCATCCGGAATTTACGAGTTCTTC. This gives the protein CASSYASGIYEFF.

The chain uses TRBV29-1 and TRBJ2-5, with D maybe TRBD1 (6 bases). Trimming removed 7 bases at V and 4 bases at J, with 13 bases between. The CDR3 consists of 12 residues. Germline loops: CDR1 SQVTM, CDR2 ANQGSEA. The CDR3 DNA follows: TGCAGCGCGAGGGGGTTACGAGAGACCCAGTACTTC. It codes for CSARGLRETQYF.

The table lists this clonotype with a few counts. This chain links TRBV29-1 with TRBJ1-2, with a tentative D call TRBD1 (6 bases). Deletions cut 5 bases from V and 0 bases from J, with 13 bases between. This CDR3 contains 14 residues. CDR1 SQVTM and CDR2 ANQGSEA come from the germline V gene. In DNA form, the CDR3 reads TGCAGCGTTTACCCGGGACACTCTAACTATGGCTACACCTTC. This sequence encodes CSVYPGHSNYGYTF.

The gene calls are TRBV7-8 and TRBJ2-4; TRBD1 might be the D (6 bases). Germline CDR1 reads SGHVS; CDR2 reads FQNEAQ. CDR3 length equals 17 residues. Trimming removed 5 bases from V and 1 base from J, with 18 bases in between. The CDR3: CASSDYDSRGAKNIQYF. CDR3 DNA: TGTGCCAGCAGCGACTACGACTCAAGGGGGGCCAAAAACATTCAGTACTTC.

Ten or more counts support this clonotype. The chain uses TRBV5-1 and TRBJ2-1; D may be TRBD1 or TRBD2 (5 bases each). V was trimmed by 0 bases and J by 9 bases, leaving 22 bases between them. The CDR3 is made up of 17 amino acids. CDR1 is SGHRS and CDR2 is YFSETQ in the germline V gene. The CDR3 protein is CASSLGLERSRGIEQFF. Written as DNA, the CDR3 is TGCGCCAGCAGCTTGGGTCTAGAGCGGTCAAGGGGTATTGAGCAGTTCTTC. The full variable domain, rest sourced from reference TRBV5-1 and TRBJ2-1, is KAGVTQTPRYLIKTRGQQVTLSCSPISGHRSVSWYQQTPGQGLQFLFEYFSETQRNKGNFPGRFSGRQFSNSRSEMNVSTLELGDSALYLCASSLGLERSRGIEQFFGPGTRLTVL.

This clonotype was seen many times. The genes are TRBV10-3 and TRBJ2-7, with 7 positions matching TRBD2. This CDR3 is built from 17 residues. Per germline, CDR1 ENHRY and CDR2 SYGVKD. The ends lost 6 bases at V and 2 bases at J; junction bases unmatched: 16. The CDR3 is CAIRKGMGRESPYEQYF. CDR3 nucleotides: TGTGCCATCAGGAAGGGTATGGGGCGGGAGAGTCCCTACGAGCAGTACTTC.

This rearrangement joins TRBV9 to TRBJ2-7; a possible D gene is TRBD1 (6 bases). CDR1 and CDR2 from the germline V gene are SGDLS and YYNGEE. The V end was cut by 4 bases, the J end by 6 bases, with 14 bases between. CDR3 size: 13 residues. The CDR3 reads CASSLGHSTEQYF. CDR3 nucleotides: TGTGCCAGCAGCCTGGGACATTCCACCGAGCAGTACTTC.

This clonotype was recorded at least ten times. The chain carries TRBV27 and TRBJ2-7, with TRBD2 identical over 9 bases. Germline CDR1 and CDR2: MNHEY and SMNVEV (reference sequence). The CDR3 consists of 17 residues. With 6 bases clipped from V and 0 bases from J, the junction kept 12 bases outside the gene matches. The CDR3 protein is CASRSLAGFESSYEQYF. Written as DNA, the CDR3 is TGTGCCAGCAGGTCCCTAGCGGGATTTGAGAGCTCCTACGAGCAGTACTTC.

The V and J genes are TRBV6-2 or TRBV6-3 and TRBJ2-2; 10 bases agree with TRBD2. V gave up 2 bases and J gave up 6 bases; unmatched junction bases: 15. This CDR3 comprises 19 residues. Looked up from germline, CDR1 is MNHEY and CDR2 is SVGEGT. The CDR3 region has the DNA TGTGCCAGCAGTTACGACCTCACTAGCGGGATGTTTGTCCCCGGGGAGCTGTTTTTT. This codes for CASSYDLTSGMFVPGELFF.

There are many counts of this clonotype. The gene calls are TRBV18 and TRBJ2-1; D is possibly TRBD1 (6 bases). This CDR3 has 14 amino acids. V was shortened by 1 base and J by 6 bases, with 10 bases between the two germline ends. Germline V gene lookup returns CDR1 KGHSH and CDR2 LQKENI. The CDR3 protein is CASSPQSGVNEQFF. The CDR3 DNA sequence: TGTGCCAGCTCACCACAGTCAGGGGTCAATGAGCAGTTCTTC.

The V and J genes are TRBV5-6 and TRBJ2-1, with 9 bases identical to TRBD1. The CDR3 is 16 residues long. V trimming: 3 bases; J trimming: 4 bases; junction bases outside the gene matches: 8. The germline V gene encodes CDR1 SGHDT and CDR2 YYEEEE. This CDR3 reads CASSWVGTGNYNEQFF. In DNA form, the CDR3 reads TGTGCCAGCAGCTGGGTCGGGACAGGGAATTACAATGAGCAGTTCTTC.

This clonotype was seen at least ten times. The CDR3 protein is CASSPLWIVETQYF. For the CDR3, the DNA is TGTGCCAGCAGCCCACTTTGGATCGTAGAGACCCAGTACTTC. The rearrangement uses TRBV7-7 and TRBJ2-5, with no clear D. This CDR3 is built from 14 residues. With 5 bases removed from V and 4 bases from J, the gap between germline ends came to 14 bases. Germline CDR1 SSHAT, CDR2 FNYEAQ (reference sequence). Variable domain in full (rest from reference TRBV7-7 and TRBJ2-5): GAGVSQSPRYKVTKRGQDVTLRCDPISSHATLYWYQQALGQGPEFLTYFNYEAQPDKSGLPSDRFSAERPEGSISTLTIQRTEQRDSAMYRCASSPLWIVETQYFGPGTRLLVL.

This sequence joins TRBV3-1 and TRBJ2-5; no clear D gene. Germline CDR1 is LGHDT and CDR2 is YNNKEL (reference sequence). Between the trimmed V and J ends, which lost 0 bases and 6 bases, there was a span of 8 bases. The CDR3 runs 13 residues. CDR3 sequence: CASSQDPRKTQYF. As DNA, the CDR3 is TGTGCCAGCAGCCAAGACCCAAGGAAGACCCAGTACTTC.

This clonotype was recorded at least ten times. CDR3 in DNA: TGTGCCAGCAGCCCCGATATACAAGAGACCCAGTACTTC. This sequence encodes CASSPDIQETQYF. The rearrangement joins TRBV12-3 or TRBV12-4 to TRBJ2-5; no definite D call. There are 13 residues in the CDR3. V lost 6 bases to trimming and J lost 2 bases, with 10 bases between them.

This clonotype was counted many times. The chain combines TRBV11-2 with TRBJ2-2; D may be TRBD2 (6 bases). The length of the CDR3 is 17 residues. With 5 bases removed from V and 2 bases from J, the gap between germline ends came to 18 bases. Germline CDR1 and CDR2: SGHAT and FQNNGV. CDR3: CASSPMGEAANTGELFF. The CDR3 bases are TGTGCCAGCAGCCCCATGGGGGAGGCAGCCAACACCGGGGAGCTGTTTTTT.

This clonotype was counted many times. This rearrangement joins TRBV4-3 to TRBJ2-1; D is uncertain. V was cut by 0 bases and J by 7 bases, with 16 bases left in between. CDR3 length equals 16 residues. CDR1 and CDR2 from the germline V gene are LGHNA and YSLEER. The CDR3: CASSQDRGRMSNEQFF. In DNA form, the CDR3 reads TGCGCCAGCAGCCAAGATCGAGGCCGAATGTCTAATGAGCAGTTCTTC.

This clonotype was picked up a small number of times. V and J are TRBV7-2 and TRBJ2-1; 10 positions agree with TRBD2. The CDR3 sequence is 17 residues long. The J segment lost 2 bases and the V segment lost 5 bases, leaving 9 bases of the junction unmatched. Germline CDR1 SGHTA, CDR2 FQGNSA. This chain's CDR3 is CASSPGSGRAAYNEQFF. In DNA, the CDR3 is TGTGCCAGCAGCCCGGGGAGCGGGAGGGCCGCCTACAATGAGCAGTTCTTC. Drawing the rest from reference TRBV7-2 and TRBJ2-1, the complete variable domain is GAGVSQSPSNKVTEKGKDVELRCDPISGHTALYWYRQSLGQGLEFLIYFQGNSAPDKSGLPSDRFSAERTGGSVSTLTIQRTQQEDSAVYLCASSPGSGRAAYNEQFFGPGTRLTVL.

This clonotype occurred many times. The chain uses TRBV4-2 and TRBJ2-2; no clear D. CDR1 and CDR2 (germline): LGHNA, YNFKEQ. The V end lost 5 bases, the J end lost 0 bases, and 13 bases lay between the germline ends. The CDR3 is 16 amino acids. The CDR3 DNA reads as TGTGCCAGCAGCTCCCAACACGGAACGAACACCGGGGAGCTGTTTTTT. Translated: CASSSQHGTNTGELFF.

This clonotype was counted at least ten times. This chain uses TRBV19 with TRBJ2-2; D uncertain. The CDR3 has 13 amino acids. Trimming shortened V by 4 bases and J by 5 bases, and 8 bases separated the two germline ends. Germline lookup yields CDR1 LNHDA and CDR2 SQIVND (reference sequence). The CDR3 DNA reads as TGTGCCAGTAGTACGGTAAATACCGGGGAGCTGTTTTTT. Amino acids: CASSTVNTGELFF. Variable domain in full (rest from reference TRBV19 and TRBJ2-2): DGGITQSPKYLFRKEGQNVTLSCEQNLNHDAMYWYRQDPGQGLRLIYYSQIVNDFQKGDIAEGYSVSREKKESFPLTVTSAQKNPTAFYLCASSTVNTGELFFGEGSRLTVL.

The chain couples TRBV11-2 to TRBJ2-1; TRBD1 matches at 7 bases. This CDR3 is 16 amino acids long. CDR1 and CDR2 (germline): SGHAT, FQNNGV. The ends lost 5 bases at V and 3 bases at J; junction bases unmatched: 10. The CDR3 DNA follows: TGTGCCAGCAGCGCACCCGGTAGACAGGGCTACAATGAGCAGTTCTTC. Translating it yields CASSAPGRQGYNEQFF.

This chain joins TRBV28 and TRBJ2-1; TRBD1 aligns across 7 bases. The CDR3 runs to 17 residues. The junction had 8 bases not matched to a gene; V was cut back by 3 bases and J by 0 bases. Germline-derived CDR1 and CDR2 are MDHEN and SYDVKM. CDR3 in DNA: TGTGCCAGCAGTTTCCGAGGGACAGCGAGCTCCTACAATGAGCAGTTCTTC. This encodes CASSFRGTASSYNEQFF.